The 9 T cell receptor beta chains presented below share a single source sample, sequenced in a study of blood T cell repertoires in COVID-19. Sequencing was performed with immunoSEQ multiplex PCR; in TCRdb, only in-frame clones are kept and a portion is missing. This table holds about 89,000 clones, roughly 80% found once. The sequenced sample consisted of peripheral blood. The receptors originated from a human donor in a cohort sampled during active COVID-19.

The chain has TRBV5-6 and TRBJ1-6; D gene uncertain. The CDR3 runs to 12 residues. CDR1 is SGHDT and CDR2 is YYEEEE in the germline V gene. V dropped 1 base and J dropped 9 bases, with 5 bases sitting between them. The CDR3 spells CASSLLFSPLHF. CDR3 DNA: TGTGCCAGCAGCTTGCTCTTTTCACCCCTCCACTTT.

This chain connects TRBV12-5 to TRBJ2-1, with TRBD2 matching over 7 bases. V shed 1 base and J 4 bases; nucleotides not matched to a gene: 4. The CDR3 loop spans 15 amino acids. Per the germline V gene, CDR1 is LGHNT and CDR2 is FRNRAP. The CDR3 sequence: CASGLASGPYNEQFF. The CDR3 region has the DNA TGTGCTAGTGGTTTGGCTAGCGGACCATACAATGAGCAGTTCTTC.

The rearrangement joins TRBV5-1 to TRBJ2-2; 12 bases map to TRBD2. Trimming at V came to 3 bases and at J to 2 bases, leaving 2 bases not matched to a gene. The CDR3 sequence is 16 residues long. Germline V gene data show CDR1 as SGHRS and CDR2 as YFSETQ. The DNA of the CDR3 is TGCGCCAGCAGCTGGACTAGCGGGACAAACACCGGGGAGCTGTTTTTT. This encodes CASSWTSGTNTGELFF.

V and J are TRBV19 and TRBJ2-5; 7 bases fit TRBD2. V lost 8 bases to trimming and J lost 1 base; unmatched junction nucleotides: 13. The CDR3 sequence is 16 residues long. Germline CDR1 is LNHDA and CDR2 is SQIVND (reference sequence). The CDR3 nucleotides are TGTGCCAGTTCTCAAGGTGCGGGGGAATCCCAAGAGACCCAGTACTTC. As protein: CASSQGAGESQETQYF.

The chain combines TRBV15 with TRBJ2-7; weak D call: TRBD1 (6 bases). The CDR3 consists of 16 residues. Germline CDR1 reads LNHNV; CDR2 reads YYDKDF (reference sequence). V was shortened by 2 bases and J by 3 bases, with 17 bases between the two germline ends. Here the CDR3 DNA reads TGTGCCACCAGCAGACTGGACAGTGATCAGGGCTACGAGCAGTACTTC. Amino acid sequence: CATSRLDSDQGYEQYF.

This clone was seen just once. The chain links TRBV29-1 to TRBJ1-1; no firm D call. Germline CDR1 reads SQVTM; CDR2 reads ANQGSEA. The germline V and J ends were trimmed by 6 bases and 6 bases, with 8 bases remaining between them. CDR3 length: 10 amino acids. CDR3 sequence: CSVRTSEAFF. DNA for the CDR3: TGCAGCGTCAGGACTTCTGAAGCTTTCTTT.

V usage is TRBV7-2 and J usage is TRBJ1-1; 7 bases are a match to TRBD1. This CDR3 has 15 residues. Germline V lookup: CDR1 SGHTA, CDR2 FQGNSA. After removal of 4 bases from V and 4 bases from J, the junction contained 9 bases not matched to a gene. CDR3 nucleotide sequence: TGTGCCAGCAGCTCCTCTCACAGGGGCGGCACTGAAGCTTTCTTT. Amino acids: CASSSSHRGGTEAFF.

The chain links TRBV5-1 to TRBJ2-3; perhaps TRBD2 as D (5 bases). This CDR3 spans 16 amino acids. Germline V gives CDR1 SGHRS, CDR2 YFSETQ. V was trimmed by 0 bases and J by 4 bases, leaving 15 bases between them. CDR3 region: CASSLVSGVLADTQYF. CDR3 bases: TGCGCCAGCAGCTTGGTTTCCGGGGTTTTAGCAGATACGCAGTATTTT.

V and J are TRBV5-4 and TRBJ2-7, with TRBD2 matching over 7 bases. This CDR3 spans 13 amino acids. CDR1 is SGHNT, CDR2 YYREEE, per germline (reference sequence). Trimming took 3 bases from V and 3 from J; bases not matched to a gene: 3. CDR3 in DNA: TGTGCCAGCAGCTGGGGGGGATACTACGAGCAGTACTTC. Protein product: CASSWGGYYEQYF.